The 25 T cell receptor beta chains given below trace back to one sample, sequenced in a study of blood T cell repertoires in COVID-19. This table comes from immunoSEQ multiplex PCR, and its TCRdb copy is limited to in-frame clones, with some not included. The top ten clones hold about 6.6% of a sample with some 160,000 clones, approximately 88% of them seen once. Sequencing was carried out using PBMCs or T cells enriched from blood (not recorded which). The receptors originated from a woman aged 45-65 years who had recovered from COVID-19.

V is TRBV2 and J is TRBJ2-7; TRBD1 matches 9 bases. Germline CDR1 reads SNHLY; CDR2 reads FYNNEI. Germline trimming cut 2 bases from V and 4 bases from J; bases unmatched to any gene: 6. This CDR3 has 15 amino acids. This CDR3 is CASSEMGQGLYEQYF. The CDR3 region has the DNA TGTGCCAGCAGTGAAATGGGACAGGGATTATACGAGCAGTACTTC. Drawing the rest from reference TRBV2 and TRBJ2-7, the complete variable domain is EPEVTQTPSHQVTQMGQEVILRCVPISNHLYFYWYRQILGQKVEFLVSFYNNEISEKSEIFDDQFSVERPDGSNFTLKIRSTKLEDSAMYFCASSEMGQGLYEQYFGPGTRLTVT.

Concerning this clone itself: The same CDR3 is also encoded by other DNA sequences in this sample. V and J are TRBV18 and TRBJ1-1; 11 nucleotides line up with TRBD1. CDR3 size: 15 residues. Trimming at V came to 6 bases and at J to 1 base, leaving 4 bases not matched to a gene. The germline gives CDR1 KGHSH, CDR2 LQKENI. The CDR3 DNA follows: TGTGCCAGCTCCCCGGGGACAGGGGGGAACACTGAAGCTTTCTTT. Translation gives CASSPGTGGNTEAFF. Using reference TRBV18 and TRBJ1-1 for the parts outside the CDR3, the full variable domain is NAGVMQNPRHLVRRRGQEARLRCSPMKGHSHVYWYRQLPEEGLKFMVYLQKENIIDESGMPKERFSAEFPKEGPSILRIQQVVRGDSAAYFCASSPGTGGNTEAFFGQGTRLTVV.

The genes are TRBV24-1 and TRBJ2-3, with D tentatively TRBD2 (6 bases). There are 13 residues in the CDR3. Between the trimmed V and J ends, which lost 1 base and 9 bases, there was a span of 10 bases. Germline V gives CDR1 KGHDR, CDR2 SFDVKD. CDR3 sequence (DNA): TGTGCCACCAGTGATTTCGACGGGAGCACGCAGTATTTT. Encoded protein: CATSDFDGSTQYF.

This clone was detected only a few times. The chain recombines TRBV30 with TRBJ1-5, with D maybe TRBD1 (5 bases). Germline-derived CDR1 and CDR2 are GTSNPN and SVGIG (reference sequence). The V gene lost 1 base and the J gene lost 0 bases, with 13 bases spanning the gap. The CDR3 contains 16 residues. This CDR3 is CAWSDRSWYSNQPQHF. CDR3 nucleotide sequence: TGTGCCTGGAGTGACAGGTCGTGGTATAGCAATCAGCCCCAGCATTTT.

The CDR3 sequence: CASSQSLGENTEAFF. The CDR3 DNA is TGCGCCAGCAGCCAAAGCTTAGGGGAGAACACTGAAGCTTTCTTT. The V call is TRBV4-1, the J call TRBJ1-1; possibly TRBD1 for D (5 bases). The CDR3 runs 15 residues. The ends were cut back, 2 bases at V and 1 base at J, with 11 bases in the middle. Germline-derived CDR1 and CDR2 are MGHRA and YSYEKL.

This chain connects TRBV3-1 (or the pseudogene TRBV3-2) to TRBJ2-3, with D possibly matching TRBD2 (7 bases). Germline V gene data show CDR1 as LGHDT and CDR2 as YNNKEL (reference sequence). Trimming took 3 bases from V and 4 from J, leaving 26 bases between them. The CDR3 contains 19 residues. In DNA, the CDR3 is TGTGCCAGCAGCCAGGCATCTCCGTCACCCGGGGGGCCCGCAGATACGCAGTATTTT. Translated, it gives CASSQASPSPGGPADTQYF.

In the case of this clone: An end of the junction differs from the germline gene, which may be a read error. CDR3 nucleotides: TGTGCCAGCTCGCCACGACTAGAAGGGGAGCTGTTTTTT. Translation: CASSPRLEGELFF. The chain has TRBV18 and TRBJ2-2; maybe TRBD2 (6 bases). Per the germline V gene, CDR1 is KGHSH and CDR2 is LQKENI. There are 13 residues in the CDR3.

The table lists this clone with a count of one. This chain links TRBV30 with TRBJ2-7; tentative D call: TRBD1 (6 bases). The CDR3 has 11 amino acids. CDR1 is GTSNPN, CDR2 SVGIG, per germline (reference sequence). The germline V and J ends were trimmed by 3 bases and 3 bases, with 6 bases remaining between them. CDR3 sequence reads: CAWRDSYEQYF. CDR3 in DNA: TGTGCCTGGAGGGACAGCTACGAGCAGTACTTC.

This clone showed up just once. The chain employs TRBV21-1 and TRBJ2-1; TRBD2 is the table's D call and was not checked against the DNA. TRBV21-1 is a pseudogene segment. CDR3 size: 15 residues. The CDR3 here is CASRRTSSPYNEQFF. CDR3 DNA sequence: TGTGCCAGCAGACGGACTAGCTCGCCCTACAATGAGCAGTTCTTC.

This sequence joins TRBV7-2 and TRBJ1-1; 8 bases agree with TRBD1. Per the germline V gene, CDR1 is SGHTA and CDR2 is FQGNSA. Losses at the gene ends were 1 base for V and 1 base for J; bases not matched to a gene: 2. This CDR3 has 15 amino acids. CDR3 in amino acids: CASSLDRGKNTEAFF. The CDR3, as DNA: TGTGCCAGCAGCTTAGACAGGGGGAAGAACACTGAAGCTTTCTTT.

Regarding this clone: Other DNA sequences in this sample translate to the same CDR3. V is TRBV15 and J is TRBJ1-3, with D possibly matching TRBD1 (6 bases). The CDR3 contains 16 residues. Germline V gives CDR1 LNHNV, CDR2 YYDKDF (reference sequence). V gave up 1 base and J gave up 0 bases, with 10 bases separating them. CDR3: CATSRGDRFSGNTIYF. The CDR3 DNA follows: TGTGCCACCAGCAGAGGAGACAGGTTCTCTGGAAACACCATATATTTT. The full variable domain, its missing parts supplied by reference TRBV15 and TRBJ1-3, is DAMVIQNPRYQVTQFGKPVTLSCSQTLNHNVMYWYQQKSSQAPKLLFHYYDKDFNNEADTPDNFQSRRPNTSFCFLDIRSPGLGDTAMYLCATSRGDRFSGNTIYFGEGSWLTVV.

This clone was detected only once. The rearrangement uses TRBV12-5 and TRBJ2-5; tentatively, D is TRBD1 (8 bases). Germline V gene data show CDR1 as LGHNT and CDR2 as FRNRAP. The CDR3 runs to 17 residues. V gave up 0 bases and J gave up 10 bases, with 24 bases separating them. For the CDR3, the DNA is TGTGCTAGTGGTTTGGTACTCGGACAGGGCGGGGGTAAGGGCCAGTACTTC. It is translated as CASGLVLGQGGGKGQYF. The complete variable domain, with remaining parts taken from reference TRBV12-5 and TRBJ2-5, reads DARVTQTPRHKVTEMGQEVTMRCQPILGHNTVFWYRQTMMQGLELLAYFRNRAPLDDSGMPKDRFSAEMPDATLATLKIQPSEPRDSAVYFCASGLVLGQGGGKGQYFGPGTRLLVL.

Comments on this clone: This same CDR3 is encoded by further DNA sequences in the sample. V and J are TRBV5-1 and TRBJ2-7; 11 bases fit TRBD1. J lost 1 base, V lost 0 bases, and 12 bases had no gene match. This CDR3 spans 19 amino acids. Germline V lookup: CDR1 SGHRS, CDR2 YFSETQ. This CDR3 reads CASSLGGPRGTGGSYEQYF. In nucleotides, the CDR3 is TGCGCCAGCAGCTTGGGGGGGCCCAGGGGGACAGGGGGATCCTACGAGCAGTACTTC.

The gene calls are TRBV10-3 and TRBJ1-2; D not resolved. The CDR3 runs to 12 residues. Germline lookup yields CDR1 ENHRY and CDR2 SYGVKD. The V end lost 6 bases, the J end lost 8 bases, and 13 bases lay between the germline ends. The CDR3 here is CAIRGGSWGYTF. Here the CDR3 DNA reads TGTGCCATCAGAGGCGGGTCTTGGGGCTACACCTTC.

This clone showed up just once. This sequence joins TRBV7-2 and TRBJ1-5, with D perhaps TRBD1 (5 bases). V lost 0 bases and J lost 13, with 22 bases in between. Germline loops: CDR1 SGHTA, CDR2 FQGNSA. This CDR3 contains 16 residues. The CDR3 DNA is TGTGCCAGCAGCTTAGCGCCAGCGGGGGGGAGCCCCATACAGCATTTT. Encoded protein: CASSLAPAGGSPIQHF.

The chain carries TRBV7-2 and TRBJ2-5, with TRBD2 identical over 9 bases. The junction had 6 bases not matched to a gene; V was cut back by 7 bases and J by 3 bases. This CDR3 is 14 amino acids long. The germline V gene encodes CDR1 SGHTA and CDR2 FQGNSA. In DNA form, the CDR3 reads TGTGCCAGCACCGGCGGGGGGGCCAAAGAGACCCAGTACTTC. It translates to CASTGGGAKETQYF.

This sequence joins TRBV14 and TRBJ1-2; TRBD1 matches at 11 bases. Trimming took 1 base from V and 6 from J; bases not matched to a gene: 4. CDR1 is SGHDN and CDR2 is FVKESK in the germline V gene. This CDR3 is built from 15 residues. In DNA, the CDR3 is TGTGCCAGCAGCCAAGCGTGGACAGGGGGCAATGGCTACACCTTC. Translation gives CASSQAWTGGNGYTF. Full variable domain (rest looked up from reference TRBV14 and TRBJ1-2): EAGVTQFPSHSVIEKGQTVTLRCDPISGHDNLYWYRRVMGKEIKFLLHFVKESKQDESGMPNNRFLAERTGGTYSTLKVQPAELEDSGVYFCASSQAWTGGNGYTFGSGTRLTVV.

The chain carries TRBV5-1 and TRBJ2-1, with 9 bases lining up with TRBD2. Germline CDR1 SGHRS, CDR2 YFSETQ. V lost 1 base to trimming and J lost 5 bases; unmatched junction nucleotides: 1. This CDR3 has 14 residues. As DNA, the CDR3 is TGCGCCAGCAGCTTGCGCGGGGGGGACAATGAGCAGTTCTTC. Protein: CASSLRGGDNEQFF.

The chain employs TRBV6-5 and TRBJ1-4; D possibly corresponds to TRBD1 (6 bases). This CDR3 spans 14 amino acids. The V end lost 7 bases, the J end lost 2 bases, and 11 bases lay between the germline ends. Per germline, CDR1 MNHEY and CDR2 SVGAGI. CDR3 amino acids: CASIQTGTNEKLFF. The CDR3 DNA is TGTGCCAGCATCCAGACAGGCACTAATGAAAAACTGTTTTTT.

The gene calls are TRBV19 and TRBJ1-2; D unresolved. From germline, CDR1 is LNHDA and CDR2 SQIVND (reference sequence). The CDR3 is made up of 14 amino acids. V lost 5 bases and J lost 8, with 18 bases in between. The CDR3 spells CASSRTAGMRGYTF. In nucleotides, the CDR3 is TGTGCCAGTAGTCGGACGGCGGGGATGAGGGGCTACACCTTC. The whole variable domain, filled in from reference TRBV19 and TRBJ1-2, reads DGGITQSPKYLFRKEGQNVTLSCEQNLNHDAMYWYRQDPGQGLRLIYYSQIVNDFQKGDIAEGYSVSREKKESFPLTVTSAQKNPTAFYLCASSRTAGMRGYTFGSGTRLTVV.

This chain joins TRBV7-3 and TRBJ2-3; no reliable D call. Germline-derived CDR1 and CDR2 are SGHTA and FQGTGA. The CDR3 has 14 residues. V gave up 1 base and J gave up 0 bases, with 5 bases separating them. The CDR3 DNA is TGTGCCAGCAGCTTAAGGGCTAGCACAGATACGCAGTATTTT. This translates into CASSLRASTDTQYF.

J is TRBJ1-6 and V is TRBV6-5; D ambiguous. Trimming took off 4 bases at V and 4 bases at J, with 14 bases between the two ends. The CDR3 runs to 16 residues. Germline V gene data show CDR1 as MNHEY and CDR2 as SVGAGI. The CDR3 DNA is TGTGCCAGCAGTTCGACTCCCGATCCTTATAATTCACCCCTCCACTTT. As protein: CASSSTPDPYNSPLHF.

The chain combines TRBV19 with TRBJ2-5; D is possibly TRBD1 (5 bases). The CDR3 consists of 13 residues. Germline V gene lookup returns CDR1 LNHDA and CDR2 SQIVND (reference sequence). Between the trimmed V and J ends, which lost 6 bases and 3 bases, there was a span of 11 bases. This chain's CDR3 is CASSPDREETQYF. CDR3 coding DNA: TGTGCCAGTAGCCCTGACAGAGAAGAGACCCAGTACTTC.

The chain joins TRBV9 to TRBJ1-4; a weak D match, TRBD1 (6 bases). CDR1 is SGDLS, CDR2 YYNGEE, per germline. The CDR3 is made up of 15 amino acids. V was clipped by 3 bases and J by 7 bases, with 16 bases between them. Here the CDR3 DNA reads TGTGCCAGCAGCGCAGCACGGGGGGCCGGTGAAAAACTGTTTTTT. Protein: CASSAARGAGEKLFF.

The chain combines TRBV7-9 with TRBJ2-3, with 8 bases aligning to TRBD1. Germline trimming cut 3 bases from V and 6 bases from J; bases unmatched to any gene: 11. The CDR3 spans 16 residues. The V gene's germline CDR1 is SEHNR and CDR2 FQNEAQ (reference sequence). CDR3 loop: CASSFFSGGAEDTQYF. Written as DNA, the CDR3 is TGTGCCAGCAGCTTCTTTTCAGGGGGCGCGGAGGATACGCAGTATTTT.